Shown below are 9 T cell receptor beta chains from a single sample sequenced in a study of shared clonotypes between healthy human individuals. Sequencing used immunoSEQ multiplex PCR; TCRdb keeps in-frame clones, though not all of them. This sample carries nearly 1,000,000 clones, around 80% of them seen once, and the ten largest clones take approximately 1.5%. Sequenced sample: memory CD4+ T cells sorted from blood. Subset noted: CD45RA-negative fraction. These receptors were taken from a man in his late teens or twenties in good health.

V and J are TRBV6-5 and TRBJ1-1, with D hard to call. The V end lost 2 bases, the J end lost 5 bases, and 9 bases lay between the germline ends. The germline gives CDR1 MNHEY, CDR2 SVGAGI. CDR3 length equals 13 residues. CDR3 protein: CASSYLRRTEAFF. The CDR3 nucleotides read TGTGCCAGCAGTTACCTACGGCGGACTGAAGCTTTCTTT.

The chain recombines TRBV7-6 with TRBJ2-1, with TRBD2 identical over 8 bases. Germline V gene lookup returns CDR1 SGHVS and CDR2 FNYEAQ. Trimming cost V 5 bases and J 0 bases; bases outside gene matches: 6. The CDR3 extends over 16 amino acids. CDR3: CASSPLGTSSYNEQFF. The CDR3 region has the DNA TGTGCCAGCAGCCCTCTAGGGACTAGCTCCTACAATGAGCAGTTCTTC.

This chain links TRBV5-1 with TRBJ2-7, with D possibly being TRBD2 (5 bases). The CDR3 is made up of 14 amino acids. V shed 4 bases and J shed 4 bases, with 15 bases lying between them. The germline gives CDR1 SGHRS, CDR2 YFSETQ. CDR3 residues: CASSPSPTQYEQYF. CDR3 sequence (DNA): TGCGCCAGCAGCCCTAGCCCTACCCAATACGAGCAGTACTTC.

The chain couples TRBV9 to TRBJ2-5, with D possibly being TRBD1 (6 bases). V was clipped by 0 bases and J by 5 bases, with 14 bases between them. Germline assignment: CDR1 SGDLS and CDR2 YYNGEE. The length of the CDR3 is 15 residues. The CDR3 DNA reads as TGTGCCAGCAGCGTAGAGGGACACCTTAGGGAGACCCAGTACTTC. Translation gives CASSVEGHLRETQYF.

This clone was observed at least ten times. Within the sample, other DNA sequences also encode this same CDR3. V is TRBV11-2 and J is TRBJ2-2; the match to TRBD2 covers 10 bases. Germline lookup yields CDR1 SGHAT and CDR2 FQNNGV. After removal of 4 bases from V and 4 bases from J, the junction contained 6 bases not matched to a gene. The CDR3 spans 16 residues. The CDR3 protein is CASSSGTSVLTGELFF. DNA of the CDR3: TGTGCCAGCAGCTCCGGGACTAGCGTTCTCACCGGGGAGCTGTTTTTT.

The CDR3 here is CAWSAQPGRKGHEAFF. The CDR3 nucleotides are TGTGCCTGGAGTGCCCAACCCGGGAGGAAAGGGCATGAAGCTTTCTTT. The rearrangement links TRBV30 to TRBJ1-1; D is unclear. Germline CDR1 reads GTSNPN; CDR2 reads SVGIG (reference sequence). V was shortened by 1 base and J by 7 bases, with 22 bases between the two germline ends. CDR3 length equals 16 residues.

CDR3 loop: CASSPPMGSGNTIYF. The CDR3 bases are TGTGCCAGCTCACCACCGATGGGGTCTGGAAACACCATATATTTT. The chain uses TRBV18 and TRBJ1-3; D is unresolved. Trimming pared 0 bases from V and 1 base from J, leaving 7 bases between. Germline V lookup: CDR1 KGHSH, CDR2 LQKENI. This CDR3 contains 15 residues.

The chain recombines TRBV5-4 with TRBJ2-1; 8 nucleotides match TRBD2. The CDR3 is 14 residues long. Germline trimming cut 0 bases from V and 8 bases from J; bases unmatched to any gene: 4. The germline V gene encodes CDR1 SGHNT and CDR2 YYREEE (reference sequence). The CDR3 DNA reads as TGTGCCAGCAGCTTGGGCGGGGGGATGGATGAGCAGTTCTTC. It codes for CASSLGGGMDEQFF.

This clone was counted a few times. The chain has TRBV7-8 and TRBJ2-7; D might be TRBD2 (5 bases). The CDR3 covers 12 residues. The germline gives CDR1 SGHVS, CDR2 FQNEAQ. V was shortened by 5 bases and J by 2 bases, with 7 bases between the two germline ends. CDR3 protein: CASSPGTYEQYF. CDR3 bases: TGTGCCAGCAGCCCCGGGACCTACGAGCAGTACTTC.